This section outlines one T cell receptor (beta chain) sequence together with its context. The sample is drawn from a study of blood T cell repertoires in COVID-19. The wider study: Samples taken during acute and convalescent COVID-19 were collected in the United States, Italy and Spain. In each case, the material was cDNA or gDNA derived from T cells, B-cell-depleted T cells, or PBMCs.

In the authors' methods: Reference gene primer amplification gave nucleated cell count estimates. Sequencing used immunoSEQ multiplex PCR; TCRdb keeps in-frame clones, though not all of them. For V, J and clone size, that table is used; D and trimming come from the DNA. Of roughly 180,000 clones in the sample, around 83% were seen once. V lost 6 bases and J lost 0, with 8 bases in between. The V gene's germline CDR1 is LNHDA and CDR2 SQIVND (reference sequence). The CDR3 sequence is 14 residues long. The receptor was isolated from a man aged 18 to 30 with acute or convalescent COVID-19. The chain joins TRBV19 to TRBJ1-4; maybe TRBD1 (6 bases). The sample taken for sequencing was peripheral blood. This CDR3 reads CASRSGATNEKLFF. The CDR3 DNA reads TGTGCCAGTAGATCAGGGGCAACTAATGAAAAACTGTTTTTT.